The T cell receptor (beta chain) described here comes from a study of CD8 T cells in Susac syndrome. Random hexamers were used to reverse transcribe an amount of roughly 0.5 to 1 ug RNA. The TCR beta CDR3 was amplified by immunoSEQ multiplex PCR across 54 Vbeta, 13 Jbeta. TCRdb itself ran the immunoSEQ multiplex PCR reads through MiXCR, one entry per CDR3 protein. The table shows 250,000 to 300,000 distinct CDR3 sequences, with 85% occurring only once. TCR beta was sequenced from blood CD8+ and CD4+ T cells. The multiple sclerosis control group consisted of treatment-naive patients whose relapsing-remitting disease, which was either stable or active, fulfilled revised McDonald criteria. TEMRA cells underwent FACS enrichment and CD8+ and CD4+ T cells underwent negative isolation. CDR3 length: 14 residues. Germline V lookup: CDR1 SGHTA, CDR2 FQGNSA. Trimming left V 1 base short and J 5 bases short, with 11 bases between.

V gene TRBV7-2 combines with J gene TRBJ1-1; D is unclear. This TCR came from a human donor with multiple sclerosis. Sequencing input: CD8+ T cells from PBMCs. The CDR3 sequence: CASSLGNMGTEAFF. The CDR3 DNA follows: TGTGCCAGCAGCTTAGGGAACATGGGGACTGAAGCTTTCTTT.